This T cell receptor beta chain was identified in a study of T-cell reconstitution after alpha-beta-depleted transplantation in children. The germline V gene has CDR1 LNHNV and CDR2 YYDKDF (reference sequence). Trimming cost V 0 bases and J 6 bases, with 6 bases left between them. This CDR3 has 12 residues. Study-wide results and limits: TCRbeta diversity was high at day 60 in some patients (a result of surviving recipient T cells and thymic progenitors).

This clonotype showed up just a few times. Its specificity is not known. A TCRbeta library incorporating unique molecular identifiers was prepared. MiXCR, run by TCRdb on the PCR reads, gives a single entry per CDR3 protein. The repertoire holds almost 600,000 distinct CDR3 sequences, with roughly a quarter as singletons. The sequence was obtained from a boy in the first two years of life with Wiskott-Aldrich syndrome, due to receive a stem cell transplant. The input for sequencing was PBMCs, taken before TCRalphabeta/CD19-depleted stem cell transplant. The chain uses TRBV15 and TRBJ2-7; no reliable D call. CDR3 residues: CATSRDLAEQYF. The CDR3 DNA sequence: TGTGCCACCAGCAGAGATCTTGCCGAGCAGTACTTC.